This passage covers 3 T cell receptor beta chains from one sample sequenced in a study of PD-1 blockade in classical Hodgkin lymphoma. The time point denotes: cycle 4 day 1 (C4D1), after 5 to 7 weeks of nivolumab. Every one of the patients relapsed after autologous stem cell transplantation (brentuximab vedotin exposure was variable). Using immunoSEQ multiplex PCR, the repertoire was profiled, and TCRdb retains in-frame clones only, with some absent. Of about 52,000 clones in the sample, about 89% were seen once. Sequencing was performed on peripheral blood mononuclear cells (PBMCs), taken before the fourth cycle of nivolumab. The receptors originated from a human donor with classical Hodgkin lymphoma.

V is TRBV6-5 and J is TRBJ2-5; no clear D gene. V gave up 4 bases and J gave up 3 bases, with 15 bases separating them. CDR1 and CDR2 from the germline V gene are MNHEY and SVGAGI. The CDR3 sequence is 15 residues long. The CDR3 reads CASSLSGRVEETQYF. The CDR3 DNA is TGTGCCAGCAGTTTATCCGGACGAGTCGAAGAGACCCAGTACTTC.

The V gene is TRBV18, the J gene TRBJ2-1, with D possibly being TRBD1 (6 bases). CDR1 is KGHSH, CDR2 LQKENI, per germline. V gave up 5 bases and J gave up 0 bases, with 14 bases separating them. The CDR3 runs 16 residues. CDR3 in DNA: TGTGCCAGCTCATCCGATGGACAGAGCTCCTACAATGAGCAGTTCTTC. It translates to CASSSDGQSSYNEQFF.

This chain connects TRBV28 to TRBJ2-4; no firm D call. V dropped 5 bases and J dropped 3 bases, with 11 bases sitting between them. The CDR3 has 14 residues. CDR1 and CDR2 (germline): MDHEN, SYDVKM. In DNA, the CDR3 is TGTGCCAGCAGTAACAGCAGACGCAAAAACATTCAGTACTTC. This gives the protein CASSNSRRKNIQYF.